This TCR beta chain emerged from a study of T cell responses to AZD1222 COVID-19 vaccine. Findings and limits, study-wide: Spike-wide vaccine-associated CD4 TCRs dominated at 160-218 and 743-854. Every sample of the repertoires postdated the peak T cell response. As reported, nearly half of all spike-specific TCRs target variant regions that are unmutated. Baseline testing showed seropositivity in only six AZD1222 recipients.

Notes on this clone: Its matching antigen is unknown.

Germline loops: CDR1 SEHNR, CDR2 FQNEAQ (reference sequence). The CDR3 has 16 residues. V gave up 2 bases and J gave up 3 bases, with 14 bases separating them. TCRdb's table, derived via immunoSEQ multiplex PCR, lists solely in-frame clones and lacks some. This sample has 150,000 to 200,000 clones, with just under 90% found just once. The receptor comes from an adult who received the MenACWY meningococcal vaccine as a control. The sequences come from peripheral blood, collected 28 days after the second dose of the MenACWY control vaccine. This chain joins TRBV7-9 and TRBJ1-5; D is possibly TRBD1 (6 bases). CDR3 sequence: CASSLQGSENNQPQHF. DNA for the CDR3: TGTGCCAGCAGCTTACAGGGGTCGGAAAACAATCAGCCCCAGCATTTT.